These 6 T cell receptor beta chains originate from one sample sequenced in a study of T cell changes during pregnancy in multiple sclerosis (dated by TCRdb to between 2018 and 2021). Preparation of the library involved the immunoSEQ multiplex PCR assay. What TCRdb holds here is the immuneACCESS table cut down to in-frame rearrangements. Part of the clones is not present; checked against another copy, under half of the missing clones reflect an unresolved V gene, and the others are unexplained. This sample has more than 90,000 clones in its table, and 80% to 95% of those were observed once. Of the sample, more than 2% falls within the top ten clones. The input for sequencing was peripheral blood, taken after pregnancy. Receptors originate from a female donor with multiple sclerosis, enrolled in a pregnancy study.

The CDR3 reads CASSTGTGINQPQHF. In DNA, the CDR3 is TGTGCCAGCAGCACCGGGACAGGGATCAATCAGCCCCAGCATTTT. The chain joins TRBV6-6 to TRBJ1-5, with 9 bases fitting TRBD1. Germline V CDR1 and CDR2: MNHNY, SVGAGI (reference sequence). J lost 3 bases, V lost 6 bases, and 6 bases had no gene match. The CDR3 runs to 15 residues.

The chain combines TRBV4-2 with TRBJ2-1; 13 positions agree with TRBD2. The CDR3 runs 17 residues. V was pared by 4 bases and J by 0 bases, with 3 bases of the junction left unmatched. The germline V gene encodes CDR1 LGHNA and CDR2 YNFKEQ. The CDR3 coding sequence is TGTGCCAGCAGCCGAGGACTAGCGGGGGACTCCTACAATGAGCAGTTCTTC. Its protein product is CASSRGLAGDSYNEQFF.

V is TRBV5-1 and J is TRBJ2-7; 9 nucleotides line up with TRBD1. Germline CDR1 and CDR2: SGHRS and YFSETQ. This CDR3 has 14 residues. Losses at the gene ends were 4 bases for V and 2 bases for J; bases not matched to a gene: 4. The CDR3, as DNA: TGCGCCAGCAGCAGAAACAGGGGGCCCTACGAGCAGTACTTC. This codes for CASSRNRGPYEQYF.

The chain recombines TRBV4-2 with TRBJ2-6; 8 bases agree with TRBD1. The CDR3 extends over 20 amino acids. Germline loops: CDR1 LGHNA, CDR2 YNFKEQ. With V trimmed by 0 bases and J by 0 bases, 10 bases remained unmatched. The DNA for the CDR3 is TGTGCCAGCAGCCAAGATGTGTACGGGACAGGCCTCTCTGGGGCCAACGTCCTGACTTTC. Its translation is CASSQDVYGTGLSGANVLTF.

The rearrangement links TRBV28 to TRBJ2-2, with TRBD1 matching over 10 bases. J lost 3 bases, V lost 6 bases, and 4 bases had no gene match. The CDR3 consists of 15 residues. Per the germline V gene, CDR1 is MDHEN and CDR2 is SYDVKM. The CDR3 reads CASRSGTGDTGELFF. CDR3 sequence (DNA): TGTGCCAGCAGATCCGGGACAGGGGACACCGGGGAGCTGTTTTTT.

The chain links TRBV30 to TRBJ2-7, with D unclear. The CDR3 covers 15 residues. Between the trimmed V and J ends, which lost 4 bases and 0 bases, there was a span of 16 bases. Germline V gives CDR1 GTSNPN, CDR2 SVGIG (reference sequence). The CDR3 coding sequence is TGTGCCTGGAAATTGACAAGCTCCTCCTCCTACGAGCAGTACTTC. As protein: CAWKLTSSSSYEQYF.